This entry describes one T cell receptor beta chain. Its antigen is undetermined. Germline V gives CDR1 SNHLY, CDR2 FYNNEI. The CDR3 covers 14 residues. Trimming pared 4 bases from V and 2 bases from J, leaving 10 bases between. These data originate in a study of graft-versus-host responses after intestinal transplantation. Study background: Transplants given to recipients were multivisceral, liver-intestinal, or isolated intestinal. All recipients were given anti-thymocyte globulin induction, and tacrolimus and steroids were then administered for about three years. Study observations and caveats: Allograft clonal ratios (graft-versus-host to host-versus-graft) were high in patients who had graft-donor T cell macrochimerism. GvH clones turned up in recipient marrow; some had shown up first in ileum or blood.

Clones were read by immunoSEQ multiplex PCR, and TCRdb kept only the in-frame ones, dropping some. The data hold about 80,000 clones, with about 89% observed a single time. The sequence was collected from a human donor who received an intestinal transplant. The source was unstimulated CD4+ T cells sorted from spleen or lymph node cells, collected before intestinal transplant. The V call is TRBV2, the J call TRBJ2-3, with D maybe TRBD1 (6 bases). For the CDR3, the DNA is TGTGCCAGCAGTGGGCAGGGGCCCACAGATACGCAGTATTTT. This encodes CASSGQGPTDTQYF. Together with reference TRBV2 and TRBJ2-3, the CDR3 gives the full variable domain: EPEVTQTPSHQVTQMGQEVILRCVPISNHLYFYWYRQILGQKVEFLVSFYNNEISEKSEIFDDQFSVERPDGSNFTLKIRSTKLEDSAMYFCASSGQGPTDTQYFGPGTRLTVL.